This TCR beta chain is from a study of blood T cell repertoires in COVID-19. Study in general: T cells, B-cell-depleted T cells, or PBMCs supplied cDNA or gDNA.

Here immunoSEQ multiplex PCR was the method, and the copy in TCRdb shows in-frame clones only, minus some. The sample has roughly 190,000 clones; 88% are singletons. The CDR3 runs 16 residues. Germline CDR1 SGHKS, CDR2 YYEKEE (reference sequence). The ends lost 0 bases at V and 3 bases at J; junction bases unmatched: 6. J is TRBJ2-1 and V is TRBV5-5; the match to TRBD1 covers 7 bases. Sequenced: peripheral blood. The TCR comes from a man aged 40-50 years with active or convalescent COVID-19. This CDR3 is CASSLAYDRVYNEQFF. DNA of the CDR3: TGTGCCAGCAGCTTGGCCTACGACAGGGTCTACAATGAGCAGTTCTTC.